The clone carrying this T cell receptor beta chain was seen only once. This specimen belongs to a study of T cell changes during pregnancy in multiple sclerosis. This CDR3 contains 14 residues. V gave up 3 bases and J gave up 1 base, with 7 bases separating them. Germline V gene sequence: CDR1 MDHEN, CDR2 SYDVKM. Here immunoSEQ multiplex PCR was the method, and the copy in TCRdb shows in-frame clones only, minus some. The repertoire holds 37,000 or so clones, roughly 94% seen once, with approximately 1.7% in the top ten. The sample in question was peripheral blood, obtained in the third trimester of pregnancy. The chain links TRBV28 to TRBJ1-5; a weak D match, TRBD1 (5 bases). The TCR originated in a female donor with multiple sclerosis, enrolled in a pregnancy study. The CDR3: CASSLPGSNQPQHF. The CDR3 bases are TGTGCCAGCAGTTTGCCAGGGAGCAATCAGCCCCAGCATTTT.